One sample yielded the 27 T cell receptor beta chains listed below, sequenced in a study of blood T cell repertoires in COVID-19. Some clones are missing from TCRdb's copy, which holds only in-frame ones; the method was immunoSEQ multiplex PCR. The data hold 120,000 or so clones, with under 80% observed a single time. Specimen: peripheral blood. These receptor sequences come from an older man with acute or convalescent COVID-19.

The CDR3 reads CASSLQVGFDEGYTF. CDR3 in DNA: TGTGCCAGCAGCCTACAGGTCGGCTTCGACGAGGGCTACACCTTC. V is TRBV27 and J is TRBJ1-2; possible D gene TRBD1, 5 bases. The CDR3 covers 15 residues. Germline-derived CDR1 and CDR2 are MNHEY and SMNVEV (reference sequence). V lost 6 bases, J lost 8 bases, and 22 bases lay in between.

V is TRBV18 and J is TRBJ1-1, with 9 nucleotides matching TRBD1. Germline loops: CDR1 KGHSH, CDR2 LQKENI. Trimming cost V 2 bases and J 4 bases; bases outside gene matches: 2. The CDR3 spans 14 residues. CDR3 residues: CASSPGTGSTEAFF. In DNA form, the CDR3 reads TGTGCCAGCTCACCAGGGACAGGGAGCACTGAAGCTTTCTTT.

The chain has TRBV14 and TRBJ1-2, with D possibly matching TRBD1 (6 bases). V was trimmed by 0 bases and J by 8 bases, leaving 16 bases between them. This CDR3 has 15 residues. CDR1 is SGHDN, CDR2 FVKESK, per germline. The CDR3 nucleotides are TGTGCCAGCAGCCAAGATCGCAGGGGAAGGGGAGGCTACACCTTC. It is translated as CASSQDRRGRGGYTF.

V gene TRBV6-6 combines with J gene TRBJ1-5; the match to TRBD1 covers 9 bases. Germline CDR1 is MNHNY and CDR2 is SVGAGI (reference sequence). The CDR3 is made up of 17 amino acids. The V gene end was trimmed by 6 bases and the J gene end by 4 bases; junction bases not matched to a gene: 13. For the CDR3, the DNA is TGTGCCAGCAGCCGATCCGGGACAGGGAGCGGGAATCAGCCCCAGCATTTT. Amino acids: CASSRSGTGSGNQPQHF.

The V gene is TRBV7-9, the J gene TRBJ1-2; the D gene is possibly TRBD1 (5 bases). The CDR3 has 15 residues. Germline lookup yields CDR1 SEHNR and CDR2 FQNEAQ (reference sequence). V lost 1 base to trimming and J lost 3 bases, with 12 bases between them. The CDR3 DNA reads TGTGCCAGCAGCTTAGATGGGGCGGTGGACTATGGCTACACCTTC. This codes for CASSLDGAVDYGYTF. Based on the CDR3 plus reference TRBV7-9 and TRBJ1-2, the full variable domain is DTGVSQNPRHKITKRGQNVTFRCDPISEHNRLYWYRQTLGQGPEFLTYFQNEAQLEKSRLLSDRFSAERPKGSFSTLEIQRTEQGDSAMYLCASSLDGAVDYGYTFGSGTRLTVV.

On this clone itself: Other DNA variants within this sample encode the same CDR3. The chain carries TRBV10-3 and TRBJ2-7, with D uncertain. CDR3 length equals 12 residues. CDR1 ENHRY and CDR2 SYGVKD come from the germline V gene. The V and J ends lost 3 bases and 4 bases respectively, with 7 bases between them. As DNA, the CDR3 is TGTGCCATCAGTGAATCGAGATACGAGCAGTACTTC. Its translation: CAISESRYEQYF.

The chain combines TRBV19 with TRBJ1-1; 9 bases align to TRBD1. Germline V gene lookup returns CDR1 LNHDA and CDR2 SQIVND (reference sequence). There are 16 residues in the CDR3. V shed 6 bases, J shed 2 bases, and the junction held 10 bases outside the gene matches. The CDR3 spells CASSLPPGQGNTEAFF. Written as DNA, the CDR3 is TGTGCCAGTAGCTTACCCCCGGGACAGGGTAACACTGAAGCTTTCTTT.

The CDR3, as DNA: TGTGCCACCAGTGCAGGGAACTATGGCTACACCTTC. Translation gives CATSAGNYGYTF. The chain recombines TRBV24-1 with TRBJ1-2, with D possibly TRBD1 on 5 matching bases. The CDR3 extends over 12 amino acids. Germline V CDR1 and CDR2: KGHDR, SFDVKD. The ends were cut back, 5 bases at V and 2 bases at J, with 5 bases in the middle.

The chain carries TRBV5-8 and TRBJ2-7; 7 nucleotides align to TRBD1. The CDR3 is made up of 17 amino acids. The V gene's germline CDR1 is SGHTS and CDR2 YDEGEE. V lost 3 bases to trimming and J lost 7 bases; unmatched junction nucleotides: 19. CDR3 region: CASSCDRVCLLGPEQYF. DNA of the CDR3: TGTGCCAGCAGCTGTGACAGGGTTTGCCTACTGGGGCCGGAGCAGTACTTC.

The rearrangement joins TRBV7-3 to TRBJ2-1; TRBD1 might be the D (6 bases). From germline, CDR1 is SGHTA and CDR2 FQGTGA. V dropped 0 bases and J dropped 0 bases, with 12 bases sitting between them. This CDR3 spans 17 amino acids. CDR3 sequence: CASSLTGGASSYNEQFF. CDR3 DNA sequence: TGTGCCAGCAGCTTAACAGGGGGAGCGAGCTCCTACAATGAGCAGTTCTTC.

V gene TRBV11-2 combines with J gene TRBJ2-7; perhaps TRBD2 as D (5 bases). Germline V gene data show CDR1 as SGHAT and CDR2 as FQNNGV. V gave up 4 bases and J gave up 3 bases, with 10 bases separating them. The CDR3 loop spans 13 amino acids. The CDR3 sequence is CASSSGLLYEQYF. In nucleotides, the CDR3 is TGTGCCAGCAGCTCCGGACTGCTCTACGAGCAGTACTTC. The whole variable domain, filled in from reference TRBV11-2 and TRBJ2-7, reads EAGVAQSPRYKIIEKRQSVAFWCNPISGHATLYWYQQILGQGPKLLIQFQNNGVVDDSQLPKDRFSAERLKGVDSTLKIQPAKLEDSAVYLCASSSGLLYEQYFGPGTRLTVT.

This clone was seen once. The rearrangement links TRBV6-2 or TRBV6-3 to TRBJ2-1; 12 bases are a match to TRBD1. Per germline, CDR1 MNHEY and CDR2 SVGEGT. This CDR3 region has 14 residues. The J segment lost 9 bases and the V segment lost 6 bases, leaving 6 bases of the junction unmatched. CDR3 sequence: CASSGTGGYGEQFF. The DNA for the CDR3 is TGTGCCAGCAGCGGGACAGGGGGCTACGGTGAGCAGTTCTTC.

The V call is TRBV18, the J call TRBJ1-2; 9 nucleotides align to TRBD1. The CDR3 sequence is 16 residues long. Germline V gene sequence: CDR1 KGHSH, CDR2 LQKENI. Trimming took 3 bases from V and 5 from J; bases not matched to a gene: 10. Written as DNA, the CDR3 is TGTGCCAGCTCACCTAGGACAGGGGCAGAATGGTATGGCTACACCTTC. Translation: CASSPRTGAEWYGYTF.

The rearrangement uses TRBV18 and TRBJ2-1; 8 positions match TRBD1. Germline-derived CDR1 and CDR2 are KGHSH and LQKENI. Germline trimming cut 4 bases from V and 4 bases from J; bases unmatched to any gene: 6. The CDR3 loop spans 15 amino acids. CDR3 loop: CASSRPGQVYNEQFF. The DNA for the CDR3 is TGTGCCAGCTCACGACCGGGACAGGTGTACAATGAGCAGTTCTTC. Supplemented by reference TRBV18 and TRBJ2-1, the full variable domain reads NAGVMQNPRHLVRRRGQEARLRCSPMKGHSHVYWYRQLPEEGLKFMVYLQKENIIDESGMPKERFSAEFPKEGPSILRIQQVVRGDSAAYFCASSRPGQVYNEQFFGPGTRLTVL.

The V and J genes are TRBV18 and TRBJ2-1; TRBD2 matches at 9 bases. Looked up from germline, CDR1 is KGHSH and CDR2 is LQKENI. This CDR3 region has 15 residues. J lost 4 bases, V lost 6 bases, and 7 bases had no gene match. The CDR3, as DNA: TGTGCCAGCTCGTCCTTAGCGGGGGCTTACAATGAGCAGTTCTTC. Protein product: CASSSLAGAYNEQFF. The variable domain in full, with the rest retrieved from reference TRBV18 and TRBJ2-1, is NAGVMQNPRHLVRRRGQEARLRCSPMKGHSHVYWYRQLPEEGLKFMVYLQKENIIDESGMPKERFSAEFPKEGPSILRIQQVVRGDSAAYFCASSSLAGAYNEQFFGPGTRLTVL.

CDR3: CASRSSSTDTQYF. The CDR3 DNA reads as TGTGCCAGCAGGTCCTCTTCCACAGATACGCAGTATTTT. The chain employs TRBV6-5 and TRBJ2-3; D gene uncertain. CDR1 is MNHEY and CDR2 is SVGAGI in the germline V gene. Trimming cost V 6 bases and J 2 bases, with 9 bases left between them. The CDR3 extends over 13 amino acids.

This rearrangement joins TRBV5-4 to TRBJ2-7, with 7 bases that match TRBD1. CDR3 length: 15 residues. V shed 4 bases, J shed 4 bases, and the junction held 11 bases outside the gene matches. CDR1 and CDR2 (germline): SGHNT, YYREEE (reference sequence). The CDR3 spells CASSNPTGLTYEQYF. The CDR3 DNA reads TGTGCCAGCAGCAACCCGACAGGGCTTACTTACGAGCAGTACTTC.

This sequence joins TRBV9 and TRBJ2-1; a possible D gene is TRBD1 (8 bases). The CDR3 has 18 residues. Trimming removed 6 bases from V and 0 bases from J, with 22 bases in between. Germline-derived CDR1 and CDR2 are SGDLS and YYNGEE. The CDR3 sequence is CASTLLQGGLSSYNEQFF. CDR3 sequence (DNA): TGTGCCAGCACCCTCCTACAGGGGGGGCTAAGCTCCTACAATGAGCAGTTCTTC.

A few counts support this clone. The chain recombines TRBV7-2 with TRBJ2-7; 11 nucleotides match TRBD1. The CDR3 extends over 16 amino acids. Per germline, CDR1 SGHTA and CDR2 FQGNSA. The trim removed 6 bases at V and 0 bases at J, leaving 7 bases unmatched. CDR3 residues: CASSFGTGGRSYEQYF. CDR3 DNA sequence: TGTGCCAGCAGTTTCGGGACAGGGGGACGCTCCTACGAGCAGTACTTC. Drawing the rest from reference TRBV7-2 and TRBJ2-7, the complete variable domain is GAGVSQSPSNKVTEKGKDVELRCDPISGHTALYWYRQSLGQGLEFLIYFQGNSAPDKSGLPSDRFSAERTGGSVSTLTIQRTQQEDSAVYLCASSFGTGGRSYEQYFGPGTRLTVT.

This chain connects TRBV10-3 to TRBJ1-1, with a tentative D call TRBD1 (5 bases). CDR1 and CDR2 from the germline V gene are ENHRY and SYGVKD. V lost 7 bases and J 5 bases, leaving 17 bases between the germline ends. The CDR3 totals 14 residues. This chain's CDR3 is CAITFPGLGTEAFF. The CDR3, as DNA: TGTGCCATCACCTTCCCAGGGTTGGGAACTGAAGCTTTCTTT.

This chain connects TRBV19 to TRBJ1-2; unclear D gene. With 7 bases removed from V and 8 bases from J, the gap between germline ends came to 14 bases. The CDR3 is made up of 12 amino acids. Germline V lookup: CDR1 LNHDA, CDR2 SQIVND (reference sequence). The CDR3 region is CASTYTGWGYTF. The CDR3 DNA reads as TGTGCCAGTACCTATACGGGTTGGGGCTACACCTTC.

The rearrangement links TRBV4-2 to TRBJ1-1; D uncertain. The ends were cut back, 1 base at V and 3 bases at J, with 6 bases in the middle. The V gene's germline CDR1 is LGHNA and CDR2 YNFKEQ. The CDR3 covers 13 residues. CDR3 sequence (DNA): TGTGCCAGCAGCCAAGGTCCCGACACTGAAGCTTTCTTT. Translating it yields CASSQGPDTEAFF.

CDR3 DNA: TGCGCCAGCAGCTTGGATCCAGAGGGGCAGTTCTTC. Its translation: CASSLDPEGQFF. V and J are TRBV5-1 and TRBJ2-1; possibly TRBD2 for D (5 bases). CDR1 and CDR2 (germline): SGHRS, YFSETQ. Trimming removed 0 bases from V and 12 bases from J, with 10 bases in between. The CDR3 is 12 residues long.

This clone was seen only a few times. The chain carries TRBV5-1 and TRBJ2-7, with a weak D call TRBD1 (6 bases). The CDR3 sequence is 16 residues long. Trimming removed 0 bases from V and 6 bases from J, with 19 bases in between. Germline-derived CDR1 and CDR2 are SGHRS and YFSETQ. CDR3 sequence: CASSLDGTPRRGEQYF. The CDR3 nucleotides read TGCGCCAGCAGCTTGGACGGGACACCCCGTCGGGGCGAGCAGTACTTC.

The chain couples TRBV19 to TRBJ1-4, with 9 bases aligning to TRBD1. The CDR3 totals 14 residues. From germline, CDR1 is LNHDA and CDR2 SQIVND (reference sequence). With V trimmed by 5 bases and J by 7 bases, 5 bases remained unmatched. CDR3 sequence (DNA): TGTGCCAGTAGTGAGGACAGGGGCCGTGAAAAACTGTTTTTT. The encoded protein is CASSEDRGREKLFF. Using reference TRBV19 and TRBJ1-4 for the parts outside the CDR3, the full variable domain is DGGITQSPKYLFRKEGQNVTLSCEQNLNHDAMYWYRQDPGQGLRLIYYSQIVNDFQKGDIAEGYSVSREKKESFPLTVTSAQKNPTAFYLCASSEDRGREKLFFGSGTQLSVL.

V is TRBV4-2 and J is TRBJ1-1; D call uncertain. Germline V gene data show CDR1 as LGHNA and CDR2 as YNFKEQ. Deletions cut 0 bases from V and 4 bases from J, with 6 bases between. The CDR3 covers 13 residues. CDR3 nucleotides: TGTGCCAGCAGCCAAGATATCGGCACTGAAGCTTTCTTT. It yields the protein CASSQDIGTEAFF.

The chain has TRBV2 and TRBJ2-3, with 13 bases identical to TRBD2. Trimming removed 7 bases from V and 6 bases from J; junction bases left unmatched: 10. The CDR3 consists of 16 residues. Germline lookup yields CDR1 SNHLY and CDR2 FYNNEI. The CDR3 protein is CASTPPTSGGGDTQYF. CDR3 bases: TGTGCCAGCACTCCACCAACTAGCGGGGGGGGTGATACGCAGTATTTT.